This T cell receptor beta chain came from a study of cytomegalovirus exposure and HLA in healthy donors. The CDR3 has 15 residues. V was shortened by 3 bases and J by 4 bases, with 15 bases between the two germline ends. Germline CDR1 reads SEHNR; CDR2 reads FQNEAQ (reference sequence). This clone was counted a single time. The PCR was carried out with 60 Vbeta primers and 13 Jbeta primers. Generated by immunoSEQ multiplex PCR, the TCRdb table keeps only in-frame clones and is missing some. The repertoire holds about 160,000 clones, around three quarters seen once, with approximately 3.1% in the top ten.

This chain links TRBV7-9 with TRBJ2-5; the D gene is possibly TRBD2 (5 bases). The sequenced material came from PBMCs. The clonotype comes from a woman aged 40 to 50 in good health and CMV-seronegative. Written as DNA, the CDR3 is TGTGCCAGCAGCTTGGGAGATTCCGGGATAGAGACCCAGTACTTC. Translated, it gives CASSLGDSGIETQYF.